This T cell receptor (beta chain) was recovered during a study of blood T cell repertoires in COVID-19. Sequencing used immunoSEQ multiplex PCR; TCRdb keeps in-frame clones, though not all of them. The sample gives roughly 59,000 clones, almost 80% of which show up once; roughly 12% is in the top ten. V lost 7 bases, J lost 2 bases, and 11 bases lay in between. This CDR3 is 13 amino acids long. The rearrangement uses TRBV23-1 and TRBJ1-2; D unclear. TRBV23-1 is classed as an ORF, of uncertain function. Input material: peripheral blood. The sequence was obtained from an elderly man with acute or convalescent COVID-19. This CDR3 reads CASILPGNYGYTF. The CDR3 DNA reads TGCGCCAGCATTCTTCCCGGGAACTATGGCTACACCTTC.